This T cell receptor beta chain comes out of a study of shared clonotypes between healthy human individuals. Study summary: Aged between 18 and 49, the donors were a couple of women and a few men. Study results and limitations: Non-shared clonotypes had lower generation probabilities than clonotypes shared by all four sorted-subset donors. Generally, naive subsets (rather than memory subsets) showed larger estimated richness.

This clone was seen more than once but under ten times. As yet, its antigen is unknown. The CDR3 has 16 residues. The ends lost 1 base at V and 5 bases at J; junction bases unmatched: 5. From germline, CDR1 is PRHDT and CDR2 FYEKMQ (reference sequence). The data were produced by immunoSEQ multiplex PCR, yet TCRdb's version contains in-frame clones alone and is incomplete. The sample lists more than 2,000,000 clones, about 92% occurring once. Sequences were obtained from naive CD4+ T cells sorted from blood. Subset in this sample: CD45RA+ positively selected. The TCR comes from a man aged 18 to 30 in good health. The chain uses TRBV13 and TRBJ2-5; 12 bases line up with TRBD2. CDR3 coding DNA: TGTGCCAGCAGCTTAGTCCTAGCGGGGGGGCCGGAGACCCAGTACTTC. Translating gives CASSLVLAGGPETQYF.